The 15 T cell receptor beta chains below come from one sample, sequenced in a study of cytomegalovirus exposure and HLA in healthy donors. Primers: 60 Vbeta forward and 13 Jbeta reverse. Here immunoSEQ multiplex PCR was the method, and the copy in TCRdb shows in-frame clones only, minus some. The sample yields some 120,000 clones, about 80% seen once. The specimen was PBMCs. The receptors come from a male donor in good health and CMV-seronegative.

V usage is TRBV5-4 and J usage is TRBJ2-3, with a possible D match to TRBD2 (6 bases). The germline V and J ends were trimmed by 4 bases and 2 bases, with 14 bases remaining between them. Germline V gives CDR1 SGHNT, CDR2 YYREEE (reference sequence). The CDR3 has 15 residues. CDR3 sequence: CASSLPGDLTDTQYF. CDR3 sequence (DNA): TGTGCCAGCAGCCTCCCGGGGGACCTCACAGATACGCAGTATTTT.

The rearrangement links TRBV19 to TRBJ1-6; the match to TRBD1 covers 7 bases. The V segment lost 5 bases and the J segment 9 bases; nucleotides outside the gene matches: 16. CDR3 size: 17 residues. Germline CDR1 is LNHDA and CDR2 is SQIVND (reference sequence). This chain's CDR3 is CASSSPPTGKKSSPLHF. The CDR3 coding sequence is TGTGCCAGTAGTTCTCCCCCGACAGGGAAGAAAAGTTCACCCCTCCACTTT.

The chain joins TRBV7-2 to TRBJ1-2; perhaps TRBD1 as D (5 bases). The V gene's germline CDR1 is SGHTA and CDR2 FQGNSA. V gave up 3 bases and J gave up 8 bases, with 16 bases separating them. CDR3 length: 14 amino acids. CDR3 DNA sequence: TGTGCCAGCAGCTTCCCTGGGGGGGGGATCGGCTACACCTTC. The encoded protein is CASSFPGGGIGYTF.

The chain carries TRBV7-9 and TRBJ1-1; no firm D call. Deletions cut 4 bases from V and 8 bases from J, with 11 bases between. The germline gives CDR1 SEHNR, CDR2 FQNEAQ (reference sequence). The CDR3 covers 12 residues. CDR3 nucleotide sequence: TGTGCCAGCAGCTGGGATAGGAGGGAAGCTTTCTTT. Protein: CASSWDRREAFF.

The chain carries TRBV19 and TRBJ1-2; maybe TRBD1 (6 bases). Trimming pared 4 bases from V and 2 bases from J, leaving 14 bases between. CDR3 length: 15 amino acids. Germline loops: CDR1 LNHDA, CDR2 SQIVND (reference sequence). The CDR3 DNA is TGTGCCAGTAGTAGAACAGGGATCCAAAACTATGGCTACACCTTC. Encoded protein: CASSRTGIQNYGYTF.

In this sample, this clone turned up a few times. The chain is built from TRBV7-9 and TRBJ2-5, with D possibly TRBD1 on 5 matching bases. The better agreement between TRBJ2-7 and the DNA end casts doubt on the J call. Germline lookup yields CDR1 SEHNR and CDR2 FQNEAQ (reference sequence). This CDR3 comprises 15 residues. The CDR3 nucleotides are TGTGCCAGCAGCTTGGACCCCAAGGGGCTCTACGAGCAGTACTTC. It codes for CASSLDPKGLYEQYF.

J is TRBJ2-1 and V is TRBV21-1; the D call of TRBD1 is as the table states it, not checked on the DNA. TRBV21-1 is a known pseudogene. The CDR3 runs 17 residues. The CDR3 here is CASSKARDGTVYNEQFF. Here the CDR3 DNA reads TGTGCCAGCAGCAAAGCGAGGGACGGGACAGTATACAATGAGCAGTTCTTC.

The rearrangement links TRBV6-5 to TRBJ1-2, with D possibly TRBD1 on 6 matching bases. CDR3 length equals 13 residues. Germline loops: CDR1 MNHEY, CDR2 SVGAGI. V was cut by 0 bases and J by 8 bases, with 10 bases left in between. The CDR3 region has the DNA TGTGCCAGCAGTTACTCGGGGGCTGAGGGCTACACCTTC. Its protein product is CASSYSGAEGYTF.

V and J are TRBV10-3 and TRBJ2-3, with 10 bases lining up with TRBD1. There are 14 residues in the CDR3. The trim removed 8 bases at V and 10 bases at J, leaving 12 bases unmatched. Looked up from germline, CDR1 is ENHRY and CDR2 is SYGVKD. The CDR3: CAIESGTGVSAQYF. The CDR3 nucleotides are TGTGCCATCGAATCCGGGACAGGGGTCTCTGCGCAGTATTTT.

The DNA for the CDR3 is TGCGCCAGCAGCCAAGGAACAGGGGTACATGAAAAACTGTTTTTT. Protein: CASSQGTGVHEKLFF. The chain joins TRBV4-1 to TRBJ1-4, with 7 nucleotides matching TRBD1. The CDR3 consists of 15 residues. CDR1 and CDR2 (germline): MGHRA, YSYEKL. V trimming: 1 base; J trimming: 6 bases; junction bases outside the gene matches: 5.

The chain joins TRBV6-1 to TRBJ2-5; the D is unclear. The last part of the DNA fits TRBJ2-7 better; the J call may be wrong. CDR3 size: 11 residues. The germline V gene encodes CDR1 MNHNS and CDR2 SASEGT. The DNA of the CDR3 is TGTGCCAGCAGTGACTCCTACGAGCAGTACTTC. This gives the protein CASSDSYEQYF.

This clone appeared a single time. The rearrangement links TRBV19 to TRBJ2-2, with a weak D call TRBD1 (6 bases). This CDR3 region has 13 residues. From germline, CDR1 is LNHDA and CDR2 SQIVND (reference sequence). Trimming took off 9 bases at V and 2 bases at J, with 10 bases between the two ends. In nucleotides, the CDR3 is TGTGCCAGCCGGGACACTAACACCGGGGAGCTGTTTTTT. This encodes CASRDTNTGELFF.

CDR3 protein: CASSYGAGAVGNEQFF. The CDR3 nucleotides are TGTGCCAGCAGTTACGGGGCGGGGGCAGTGGGAAATGAGCAGTTCTTC. The J gene is TRBJ2-1, the V gene TRBV6-5, with D perhaps TRBD2 (7 bases). The ends were cut back, 2 bases at V and 7 bases at J, with 18 bases in the middle. The CDR3 extends over 16 amino acids. Germline V lookup: CDR1 MNHEY, CDR2 SVGAGI.

This chain uses TRBV4-1 with TRBJ2-2, with 7 nucleotides matching TRBD2. CDR3 length: 17 amino acids. Germline CDR1 is MGHRA and CDR2 is YSYEKL. Germline trimming cut 1 base from V and 7 bases from J; bases unmatched to any gene: 12. The CDR3, as DNA: TGCGCCAGCAGCCAAGGGTCGGTCGGGGGGTATGGCGGGGAGCTGTTTTTT. Protein: CASSQGSVGGYGGELFF.

V is TRBV18 and J is TRBJ2-7; 13 nucleotides agree with TRBD2. V was clipped by 5 bases and J by 7 bases; unmatched bases: 8. The CDR3 consists of 15 residues. Germline CDR1 is KGHSH and CDR2 is LQKENI. DNA of the CDR3: TGTGCCAGCTCATCCGGACTAGCGGGAGTGGGGGAGCAGTACTTC. It specifies CASSSGLAGVGEQYF.